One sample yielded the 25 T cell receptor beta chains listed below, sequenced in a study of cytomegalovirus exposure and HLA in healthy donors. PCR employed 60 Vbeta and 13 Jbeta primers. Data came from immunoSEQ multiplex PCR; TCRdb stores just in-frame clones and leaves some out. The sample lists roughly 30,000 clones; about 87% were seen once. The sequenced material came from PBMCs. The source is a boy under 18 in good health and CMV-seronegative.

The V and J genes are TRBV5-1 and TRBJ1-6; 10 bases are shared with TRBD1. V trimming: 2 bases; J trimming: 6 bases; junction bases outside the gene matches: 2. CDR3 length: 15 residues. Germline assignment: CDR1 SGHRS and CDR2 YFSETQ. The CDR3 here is CASSLGTGANSPLHF. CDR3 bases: TGCGCCAGCAGCTTAGGGACAGGGGCTAATTCACCCCTCCACTTT.

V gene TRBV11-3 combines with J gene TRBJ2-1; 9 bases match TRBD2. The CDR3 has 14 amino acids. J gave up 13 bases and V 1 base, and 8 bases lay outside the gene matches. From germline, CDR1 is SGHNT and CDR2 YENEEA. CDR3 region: CASSLVGLAGRQFF. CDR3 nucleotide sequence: TGTGCCAGCAGCTTAGTAGGCCTAGCGGGGCGACAGTTCTTC.

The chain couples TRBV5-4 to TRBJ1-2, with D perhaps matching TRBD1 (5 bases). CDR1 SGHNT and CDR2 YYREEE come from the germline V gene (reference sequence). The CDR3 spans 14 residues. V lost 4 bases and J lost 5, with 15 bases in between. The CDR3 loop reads CASSLRQRPYGYTF. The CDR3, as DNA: TGTGCCAGCAGCCTTCGACAGCGCCCTTATGGCTACACCTTC.

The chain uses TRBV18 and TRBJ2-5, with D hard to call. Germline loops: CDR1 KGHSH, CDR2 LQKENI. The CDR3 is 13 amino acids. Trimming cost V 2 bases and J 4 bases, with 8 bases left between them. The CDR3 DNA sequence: TGTGCCAGCTCACCAGACAATCGAGAGACCCAGTACTTC. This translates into CASSPDNRETQYF.

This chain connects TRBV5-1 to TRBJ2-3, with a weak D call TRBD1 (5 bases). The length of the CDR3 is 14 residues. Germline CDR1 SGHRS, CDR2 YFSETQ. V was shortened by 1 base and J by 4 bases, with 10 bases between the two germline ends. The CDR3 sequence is CASSLYRLADTQYF. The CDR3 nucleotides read TGCGCCAGCAGCTTGTACAGGCTGGCAGATACGCAGTATTTT.

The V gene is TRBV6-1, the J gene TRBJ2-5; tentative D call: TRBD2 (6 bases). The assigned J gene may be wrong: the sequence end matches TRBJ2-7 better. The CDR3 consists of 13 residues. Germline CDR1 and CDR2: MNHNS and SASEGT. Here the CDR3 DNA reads TGTGCCAGCAGGACTAGGTTCTCCTACGAGCAGTACTTC. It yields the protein CASRTRFSYEQYF.

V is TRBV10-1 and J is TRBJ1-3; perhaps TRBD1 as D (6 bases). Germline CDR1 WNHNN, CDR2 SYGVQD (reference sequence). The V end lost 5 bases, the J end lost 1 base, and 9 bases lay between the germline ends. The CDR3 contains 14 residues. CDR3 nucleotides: TGCGCCAGCAGTTTAGGGGGTTCTGGAAACACCATATATTTT. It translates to CASSLGGSGNTIYF.

The chain's CDR3 is CASSPNRDGANVLTF. As DNA, the CDR3 is TGTGCCAGCAGCCCTAACAGGGATGGGGCCAACGTCCTGACTTTC. The V call is TRBV6-6, the J call TRBJ2-6; D possibly corresponds to TRBD1 (6 bases). From germline, CDR1 is MNHNY and CDR2 SVGAGI (reference sequence). The CDR3 is 15 amino acids. V gave up 6 bases and J gave up 3 bases, with 12 bases separating them.

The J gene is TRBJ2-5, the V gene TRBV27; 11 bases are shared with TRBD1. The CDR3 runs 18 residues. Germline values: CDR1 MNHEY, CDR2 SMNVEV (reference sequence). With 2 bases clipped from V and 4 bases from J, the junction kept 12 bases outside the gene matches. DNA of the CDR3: TGTGCCAGCAGTTTACTCCCGGGACAGGGGGGTACCCGAGAGACCCAGTACTTC. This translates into CASSLLPGQGGTRETQYF.

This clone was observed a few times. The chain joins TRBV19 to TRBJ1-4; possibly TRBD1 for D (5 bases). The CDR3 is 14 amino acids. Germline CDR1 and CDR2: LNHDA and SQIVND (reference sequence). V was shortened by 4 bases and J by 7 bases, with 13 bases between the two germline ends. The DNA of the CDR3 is TGTGCCAGTAGTAAATGGGGTAGGGGTGAAAAACTGTTTTTT. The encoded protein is CASSKWGRGEKLFF. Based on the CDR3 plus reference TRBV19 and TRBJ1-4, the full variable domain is DGGITQSPKYLFRKEGQNVTLSCEQNLNHDAMYWYRQDPGQGLRLIYYSQIVNDFQKGDIAEGYSVSREKKESFPLTVTSAQKNPTAFYLCASSKWGRGEKLFFGSGTQLSVL.

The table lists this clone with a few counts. CDR3 amino acids: CATSPGANVLTF. Here the CDR3 DNA reads TGTGCCACCTCCCCCGGGGCCAACGTCCTGACTTTC. The V and J genes are TRBV6-1 and TRBJ2-6; no reliable D call. Trimming took 10 bases from V and 4 from J, leaving 8 bases between them. The CDR3 spans 12 residues. Germline assignment: CDR1 MNHNS and CDR2 SASEGT.

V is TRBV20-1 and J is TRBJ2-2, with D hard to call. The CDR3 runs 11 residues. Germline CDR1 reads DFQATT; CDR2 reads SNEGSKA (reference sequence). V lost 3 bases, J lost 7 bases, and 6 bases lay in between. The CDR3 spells CSARGIGELFF. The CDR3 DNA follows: TGCAGTGCTAGGGGCATCGGGGAGCTGTTTTTT.

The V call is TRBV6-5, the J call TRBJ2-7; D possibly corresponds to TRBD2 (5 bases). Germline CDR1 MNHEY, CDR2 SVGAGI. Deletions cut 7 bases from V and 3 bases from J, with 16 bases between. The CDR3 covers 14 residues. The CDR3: CASTGNGRYYEQYF. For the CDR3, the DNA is TGTGCCAGCACCGGGAACGGACGGTACTACGAGCAGTACTTC.

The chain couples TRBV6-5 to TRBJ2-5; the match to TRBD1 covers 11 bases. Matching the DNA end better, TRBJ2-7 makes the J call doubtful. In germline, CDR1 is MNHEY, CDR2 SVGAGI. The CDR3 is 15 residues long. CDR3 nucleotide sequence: TGTGCCAGCAGTTACTCGCCGGACAGGGGGCGCGAGCAGTACTTC. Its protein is CASSYSPDRGREQYF.

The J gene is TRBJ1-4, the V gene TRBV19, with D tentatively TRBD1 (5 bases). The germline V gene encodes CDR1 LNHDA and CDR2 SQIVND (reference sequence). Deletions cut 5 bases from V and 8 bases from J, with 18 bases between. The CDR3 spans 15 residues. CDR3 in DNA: TGTGCCAGTAGTCCCGTAAGGGGCTTGCGGGAAAAACTGTTTTTT. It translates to CASSPVRGLREKLFF.

CDR3 DNA: TGTGCCAGCAGCCAGGGGACCGGCGAAGCTTTCTTT. Residues: CASSQGTGEAFF. The genes are TRBV11-2 and TRBJ1-1; D perhaps matches TRBD1 (6 bases). CDR1 is SGHAT and CDR2 is FQNNGV in the germline V gene. Between the trimmed V and J ends, which lost 5 bases and 8 bases, there was a span of 12 bases. The CDR3 sequence is 12 residues long.

DNA of the CDR3: TGTGCCAGCCAGGACAGGGCCGTCAAAAACATTCAGTACTTC. It is translated as CASQDRAVKNIQYF. V is TRBV19 and J is TRBJ2-4; 8 bases match TRBD1. This CDR3 comprises 14 residues. After removal of 9 bases from V and 3 bases from J, the junction contained 7 bases not matched to a gene. From germline, CDR1 is LNHDA and CDR2 SQIVND (reference sequence).

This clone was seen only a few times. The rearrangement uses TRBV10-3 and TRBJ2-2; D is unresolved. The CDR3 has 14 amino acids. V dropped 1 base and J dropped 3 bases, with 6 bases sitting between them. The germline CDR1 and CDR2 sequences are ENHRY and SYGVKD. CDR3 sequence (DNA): TGTGCCATCAGTGAGTGGCAGGACACCGGGGAGCTGTTTTTT. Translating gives CAISEWQDTGELFF.

The CDR3 loop reads CASSPDRAYGYTF. DNA of the CDR3: TGCGCCAGCAGCCCGGACAGGGCCTATGGCTACACCTTC. The V gene is TRBV5-1, the J gene TRBJ1-2, with TRBD1 identical over 8 bases. The germline CDR1 and CDR2 sequences are SGHRS and YFSETQ. Trimming removed 4 bases from V and 4 bases from J; junction bases left unmatched: 3. CDR3 length: 13 residues.

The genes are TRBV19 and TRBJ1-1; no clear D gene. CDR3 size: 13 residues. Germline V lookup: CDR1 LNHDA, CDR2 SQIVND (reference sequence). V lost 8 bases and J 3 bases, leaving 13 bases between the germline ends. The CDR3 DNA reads TGTGCCAGTGGGGAGACGGGTTACACTGAAGCTTTCTTT. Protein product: CASGETGYTEAFF. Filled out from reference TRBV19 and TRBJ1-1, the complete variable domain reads DGGITQSPKYLFRKEGQNVTLSCEQNLNHDAMYWYRQDPGQGLRLIYYSQIVNDFQKGDIAEGYSVSREKKESFPLTVTSAQKNPTAFYLCASGETGYTEAFFGQGTRLTVV.

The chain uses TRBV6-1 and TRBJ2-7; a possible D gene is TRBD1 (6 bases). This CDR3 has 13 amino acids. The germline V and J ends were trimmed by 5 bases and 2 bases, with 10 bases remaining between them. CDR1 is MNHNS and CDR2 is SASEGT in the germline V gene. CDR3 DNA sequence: TGTGCCAGCAGTCTGGACAGTCCCTACGAGCAGTACTTC. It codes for CASSLDSPYEQYF.

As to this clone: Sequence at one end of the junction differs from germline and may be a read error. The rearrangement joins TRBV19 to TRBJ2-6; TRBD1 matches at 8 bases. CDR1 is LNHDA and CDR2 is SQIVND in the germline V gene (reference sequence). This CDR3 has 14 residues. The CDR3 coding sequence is TGTGCCAGTGATCAGGGGGCTGGGGCCAACGTCCTGAATTTC. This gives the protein CASDQGAGANVLNF.

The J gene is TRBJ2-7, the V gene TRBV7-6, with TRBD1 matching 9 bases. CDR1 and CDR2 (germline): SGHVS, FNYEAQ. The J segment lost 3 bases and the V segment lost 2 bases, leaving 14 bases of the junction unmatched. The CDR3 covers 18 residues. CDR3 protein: CASSLSIGGGTGYYEQYF. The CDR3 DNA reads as TGTGCCAGCAGCTTATCAATTGGGGGCGGGACAGGGTACTACGAGCAGTACTTC.

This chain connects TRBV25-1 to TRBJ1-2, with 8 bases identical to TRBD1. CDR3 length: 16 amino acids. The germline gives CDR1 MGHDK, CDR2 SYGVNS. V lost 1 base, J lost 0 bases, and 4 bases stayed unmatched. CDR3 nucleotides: TGTGCCAGCAGTGAATGGACAGGGCCAGCTAACTATGGCTACACCTTC. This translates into CASSEWTGPANYGYTF.

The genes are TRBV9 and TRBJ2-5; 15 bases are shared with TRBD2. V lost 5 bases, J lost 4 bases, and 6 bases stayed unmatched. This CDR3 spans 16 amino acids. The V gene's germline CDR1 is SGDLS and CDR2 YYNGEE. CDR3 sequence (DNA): TGTGCCAGCAGAAGGACTAGCGGGGGGGCCGGAGAGACCCAGTACTTC. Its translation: CASRRTSGGAGETQYF.